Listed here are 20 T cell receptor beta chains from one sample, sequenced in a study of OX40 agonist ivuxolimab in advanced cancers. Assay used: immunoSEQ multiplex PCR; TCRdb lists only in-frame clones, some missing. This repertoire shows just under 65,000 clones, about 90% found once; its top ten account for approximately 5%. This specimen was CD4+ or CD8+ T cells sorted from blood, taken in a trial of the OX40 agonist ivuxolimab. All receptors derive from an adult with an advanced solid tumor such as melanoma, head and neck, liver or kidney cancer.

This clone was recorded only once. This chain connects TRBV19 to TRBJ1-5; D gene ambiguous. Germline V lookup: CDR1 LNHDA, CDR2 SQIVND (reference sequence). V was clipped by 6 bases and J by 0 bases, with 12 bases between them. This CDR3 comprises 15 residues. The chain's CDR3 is CASSHGRDSNQPQHF. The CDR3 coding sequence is TGTGCCAGTAGCCACGGACGCGATAGCAATCAGCCCCAGCATTTT.

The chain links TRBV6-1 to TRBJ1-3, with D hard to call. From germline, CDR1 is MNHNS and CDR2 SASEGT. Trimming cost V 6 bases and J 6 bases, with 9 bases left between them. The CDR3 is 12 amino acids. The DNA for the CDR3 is TGTGCCAGCAGGGACCAAATAAACACCATATATTTT. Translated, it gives CASRDQINTIYF.

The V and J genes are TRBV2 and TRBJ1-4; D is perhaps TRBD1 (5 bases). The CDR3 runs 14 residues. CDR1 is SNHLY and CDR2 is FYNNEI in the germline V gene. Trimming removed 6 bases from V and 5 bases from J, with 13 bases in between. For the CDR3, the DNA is TGTGCCAGCAGGGCCGGGACGAGGAATGAAAAACTGTTTTTT. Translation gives CASRAGTRNEKLFF.

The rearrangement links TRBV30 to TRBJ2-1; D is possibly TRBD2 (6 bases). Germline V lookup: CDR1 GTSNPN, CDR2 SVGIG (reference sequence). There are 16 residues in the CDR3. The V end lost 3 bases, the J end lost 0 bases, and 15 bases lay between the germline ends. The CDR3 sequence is CAWSTGTLSSYNEQFF. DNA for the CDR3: TGTGCCTGGAGCACCGGGACTCTGAGCTCCTACAATGAGCAGTTCTTC. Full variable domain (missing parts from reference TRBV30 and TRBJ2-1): SQTIHQWPATLVQPVGSPLSLECTVEGTSNPNLYWYRQAAGRGLQLLFYSVGIGQISSEVPQNLSASRPQDRQFILSSKKLLLSDSGFYLCAWSTGTLSSYNEQFFGPGTRLTVL.

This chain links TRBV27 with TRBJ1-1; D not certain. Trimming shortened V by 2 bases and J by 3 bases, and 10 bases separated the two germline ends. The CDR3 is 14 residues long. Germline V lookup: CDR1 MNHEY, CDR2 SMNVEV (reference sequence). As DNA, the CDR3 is TGTGCCAGCAGTTTACTTTCTAGGGACACTGAAGCTTTCTTT. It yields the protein CASSLLSRDTEAFF.

CDR3 DNA sequence: TGTGCCAGCAGATCGAAGAATTTGGACACCGGGGAGCTGTTTTTT. It translates to CASRSKNLDTGELFF. The chain employs TRBV5-4 and TRBJ2-2; D gene uncertain. In germline, CDR1 is SGHNT, CDR2 YYREEE (reference sequence). With 5 bases removed from V and 3 bases from J, the gap between germline ends came to 14 bases. This CDR3 region has 15 residues. The whole variable domain, remainder taken from reference TRBV5-4 and TRBJ2-2, is ETGVTQSPTHLIKTRGQQVTLRCSSQSGHNTVSWYQQALGQGPQFIFQYYREEENGRGNFPPRFSGLQFPNYSSELNVNALELDDSALYLCASRSKNLDTGELFFGEGSRLTVL.

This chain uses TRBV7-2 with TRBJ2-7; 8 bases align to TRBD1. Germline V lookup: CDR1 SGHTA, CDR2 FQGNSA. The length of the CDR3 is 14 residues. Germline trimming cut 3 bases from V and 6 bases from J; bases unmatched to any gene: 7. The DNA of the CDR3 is TGTGCCAGCAGCTTGACAGGGGCCCTACTCGAGCAGTACTTC. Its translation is CASSLTGALLEQYF. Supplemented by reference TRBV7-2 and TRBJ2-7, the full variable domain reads GAGVSQSPSNKVTEKGKDVELRCDPISGHTALYWYRQSLGQGLEFLIYFQGNSAPDKSGLPSDRFSAERTGGSVSTLTIQRTQQEDSAVYLCASSLTGALLEQYFGPGTRLTVT.

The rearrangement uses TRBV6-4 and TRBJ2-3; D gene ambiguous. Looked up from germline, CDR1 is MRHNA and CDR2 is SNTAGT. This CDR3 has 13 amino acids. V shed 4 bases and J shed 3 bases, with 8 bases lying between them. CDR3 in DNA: TGTGCCAGCAGTGTGGACCGGACAGATACGCAGTATTTT. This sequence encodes CASSVDRTDTQYF.

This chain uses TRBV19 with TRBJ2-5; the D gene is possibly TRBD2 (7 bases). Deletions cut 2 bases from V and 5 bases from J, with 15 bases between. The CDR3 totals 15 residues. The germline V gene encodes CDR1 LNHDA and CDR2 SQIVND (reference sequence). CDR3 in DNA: TGTGCCAGTAGTATAAGGGCCGGGGGGCTGGAGACCCAGTACTTC. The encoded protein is CASSIRAGGLETQYF.

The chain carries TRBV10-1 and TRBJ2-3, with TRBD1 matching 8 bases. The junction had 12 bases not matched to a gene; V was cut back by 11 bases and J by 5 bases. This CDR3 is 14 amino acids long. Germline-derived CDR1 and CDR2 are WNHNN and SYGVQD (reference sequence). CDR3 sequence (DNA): TGCGCCTCCGGGGCAGGGGGCTACGAAGATACGCAGTATTTT. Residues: CASGAGGYEDTQYF.

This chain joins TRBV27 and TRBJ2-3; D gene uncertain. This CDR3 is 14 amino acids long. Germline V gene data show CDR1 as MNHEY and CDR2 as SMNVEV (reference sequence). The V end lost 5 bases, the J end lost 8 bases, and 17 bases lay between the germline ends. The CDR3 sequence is CASSRPGDLSTQYF. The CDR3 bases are TGTGCCAGCAGTAGGCCTGGAGACTTAAGTACGCAGTATTTT.

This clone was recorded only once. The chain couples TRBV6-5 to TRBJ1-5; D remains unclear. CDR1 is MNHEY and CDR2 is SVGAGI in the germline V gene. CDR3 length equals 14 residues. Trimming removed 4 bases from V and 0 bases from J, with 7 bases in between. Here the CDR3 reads CASSSSYSNQPQHF. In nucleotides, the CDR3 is TGTGCCAGCAGTTCCAGCTATAGCAATCAGCCCCAGCATTTT.

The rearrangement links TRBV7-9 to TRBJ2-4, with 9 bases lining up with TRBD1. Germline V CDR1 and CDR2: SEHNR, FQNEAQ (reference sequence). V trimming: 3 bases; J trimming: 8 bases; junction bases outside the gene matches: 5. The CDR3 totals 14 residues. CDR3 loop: CASSLMDRGHIQYF. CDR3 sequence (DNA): TGTGCCAGCAGCTTGATGGACAGGGGTCACATTCAGTACTTC.

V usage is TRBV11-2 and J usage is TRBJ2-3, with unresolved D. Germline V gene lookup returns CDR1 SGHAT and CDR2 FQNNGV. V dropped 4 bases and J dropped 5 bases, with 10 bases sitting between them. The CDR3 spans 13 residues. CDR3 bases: TGTGCCAGCAGCTCCAACCAATTAGATACGCAGTATTTT. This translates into CASSSNQLDTQYF.

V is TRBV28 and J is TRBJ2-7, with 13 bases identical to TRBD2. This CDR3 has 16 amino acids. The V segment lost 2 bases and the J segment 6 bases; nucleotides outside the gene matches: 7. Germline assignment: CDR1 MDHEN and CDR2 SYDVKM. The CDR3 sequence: CASSLPRTSGRGEQYF. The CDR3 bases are TGTGCCAGCAGTTTACCCCGGACTAGCGGGAGAGGCGAGCAGTACTTC.

CDR3 amino acids: CASSRTSFYEQYF. The CDR3 region has the DNA TGTGCCAGCAGCCGGACGTCCTTCTACGAGCAGTACTTC. The chain recombines TRBV11-2 with TRBJ2-7, with no clear D. This CDR3 has 13 residues. Trimming cost V 5 bases and J 3 bases, with 11 bases left between them. The germline V gene encodes CDR1 SGHAT and CDR2 FQNNGV. The whole variable domain, filled in from reference TRBV11-2 and TRBJ2-7, reads EAGVAQSPRYKIIEKRQSVAFWCNPISGHATLYWYQQILGQGPKLLIQFQNNGVVDDSQLPKDRFSAERLKGVDSTLKIQPAKLEDSAVYLCASSRTSFYEQYFGPGTRLTVT.

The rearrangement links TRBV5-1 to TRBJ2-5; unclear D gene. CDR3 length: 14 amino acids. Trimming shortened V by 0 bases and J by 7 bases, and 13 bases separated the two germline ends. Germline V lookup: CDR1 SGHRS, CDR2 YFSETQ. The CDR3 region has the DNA TGCGCCAGCAGCTTGGATCCCGAGGTGGGGACCCAGTACTTC. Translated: CASSLDPEVGTQYF.

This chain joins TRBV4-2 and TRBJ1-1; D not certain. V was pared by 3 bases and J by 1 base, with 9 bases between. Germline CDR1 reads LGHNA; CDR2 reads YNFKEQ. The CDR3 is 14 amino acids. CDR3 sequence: CASSHPDGNTEAFF. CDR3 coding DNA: TGTGCCAGCAGCCACCCGGACGGGAACACTGAAGCTTTCTTT.

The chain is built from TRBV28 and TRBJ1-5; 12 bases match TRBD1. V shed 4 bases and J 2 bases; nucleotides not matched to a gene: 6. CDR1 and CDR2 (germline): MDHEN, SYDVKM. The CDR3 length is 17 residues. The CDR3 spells CASSSGQGAGGNQPQHF. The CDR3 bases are TGTGCCAGCAGTTCGGGACAGGGGGCAGGGGGCAATCAGCCCCAGCATTTT.

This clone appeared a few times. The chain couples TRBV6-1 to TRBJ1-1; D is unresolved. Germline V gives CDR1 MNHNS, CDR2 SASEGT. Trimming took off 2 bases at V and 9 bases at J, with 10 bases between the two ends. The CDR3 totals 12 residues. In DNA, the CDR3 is TGTGCCAGCAGTGAAATCACAGTCAAAGCTTTCTTT. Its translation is CASSEITVKAFF.